The 2 T cell receptor beta chains below were found in one sample sequenced in a study of cytomegalovirus exposure and HLA in healthy donors. The method was immunoSEQ multiplex PCR; TCRdb's version includes in-frame clones alone and lacks a portion of them. Here the sample spans about 74,000 clones, about 95% being singletons. Sequences were obtained from PBMCs. Receptors were obtained from a woman between 18 and 30 years old in good health and CMV-seropositive.

The chain uses TRBV11-2 and TRBJ1-1, with 9 bases fitting TRBD1. The CDR3 runs to 14 residues. Germline V gene lookup returns CDR1 SGHAT and CDR2 FQNNGV. V was pared by 5 bases and J by 0 bases, with 1 base of the junction left unmatched. CDR3 region: CASSRTGVNTEAFF. The DNA of the CDR3 is TGTGCCAGCAGCCGGACAGGGGTGAACACTGAAGCTTTCTTT.

This chain connects TRBV15 to TRBJ1-5; D is undetermined. V dropped 0 bases and J dropped 6 bases, with 6 bases sitting between them. Looked up from germline, CDR1 is LNHNV and CDR2 is YYDKDF (reference sequence). The CDR3 sequence is 13 residues long. The CDR3 bases are TGTGCCACCAGCAGAGATAGCGTTCAGCCCCAGCATTTT. Translating gives CATSRDSVQPQHF.